This T cell receptor (beta chain) was recovered during a study of cytomegalovirus exposure and HLA in healthy donors. Study results and limitations: Across donors, most TCRs were seen rarely, yet some public ones were widespread. Analysis was performed later, and it showed HLA-associated TCR beta chains to be more clonally expanded than equally common others.

In the PCR, 60 Vbeta and 13 Jbeta primers were used. The method was immunoSEQ multiplex PCR; TCRdb's version includes in-frame clones alone and lacks a portion of them. The sample records about 140,000 clones, more than 65% being singletons. CDR1 and CDR2 (germline): SEHNR, FQNEAQ (reference sequence). The CDR3 totals 14 residues. V lost 5 bases to trimming and J lost 8 bases; unmatched junction nucleotides: 9. To note about this clone: The antigen remains undetermined.

The sequence came from a woman under 40 in good health and CMV-seronegative. The V gene is TRBV7-9, the J gene TRBJ1-2, with 9 bases fitting TRBD1. Sequencing was done on a sample of PBMCs. CDR3 sequence reads: CASSEPGQGLGYTF. The CDR3 nucleotides read TGTGCCAGCAGCGAACCGGGACAGGGACTCGGCTACACCTTC.